The 32 T cell receptor beta chains below come from one sample, sequenced in a study of shared clonotypes between healthy human individuals. Naive CD8 cells lacked CD45RO, underwent positive selection for CCR7 and left out terminally differentiated effector memory CD45RA+ cells. TCRdb's table, derived via immunoSEQ multiplex PCR, lists solely in-frame clones and lacks some. The sample lists about 2 million clones; over 85% were seen once. Sequencing used naive CD8+ T cells sorted from blood. The source is a man younger than 30 in good health.

This clone was counted a single time. Other DNA sequences from this sample encode an identical CDR3 as well. The gene calls are TRBV13 and TRBJ2-3; 7 positions agree with TRBD1. V lost 5 bases and J lost 1; bases outside the gene matches: 3. Germline V gene lookup returns CDR1 PRHDT and CDR2 FYEKMQ (reference sequence). The CDR3 is made up of 14 amino acids. CDR3 DNA sequence: TGTGCCAGCAGCCTTGGACAGGGCACAGATACGCAGTATTTT. Translated, it gives CASSLGQGTDTQYF.

The chain combines TRBV19 with TRBJ2-1, with TRBD1 identical over 7 bases. CDR3 size: 15 residues. Germline values: CDR1 LNHDA, CDR2 SQIVND (reference sequence). Germline trimming cut 8 bases from V and 4 bases from J; bases unmatched to any gene: 11. The DNA of the CDR3 is TGTGCCAGTGGAATCACAGGGGATGGTTACAATGAGCAGTTCTTC. This codes for CASGITGDGYNEQFF.

The chain employs TRBV10-3 and TRBJ2-7, with D tentatively TRBD1 or TRBD2 (5 bases each). Per the germline V gene, CDR1 is ENHRY and CDR2 is SYGVKD. This CDR3 comprises 13 residues. Deletions cut 7 bases from V and 7 bases from J, with 17 bases between. CDR3 residues: CAIKGFGLGEQYF. The CDR3 DNA is TGTGCCATCAAGGGGTTTGGACTCGGGGAGCAGTACTTC.

With respect to this clone: The same CDR3 is also encoded by other DNA sequences in this sample. V and J are TRBV30 and TRBJ1-5; D is perhaps TRBD1 (6 bases). V gave up 1 base and J gave up 4 bases, with 11 bases separating them. The V gene's germline CDR1 is GTSNPN and CDR2 SVGIG (reference sequence). This CDR3 comprises 14 residues. Here the CDR3 reads CAWSEGGGNQPQHF. The CDR3 bases are TGTGCCTGGAGTGAGGGGGGGGGAAATCAGCCCCAGCATTTT.

The J gene is TRBJ1-3, the V gene TRBV13; D gene uncertain. CDR1 and CDR2 from the germline V gene are PRHDT and FYEKMQ (reference sequence). The germline V and J ends were trimmed by 4 bases and 2 bases, with 9 bases remaining between them. The CDR3 spans 14 residues. In nucleotides, the CDR3 is TGTGCCAGCAGCTCAGGATCGGCTGGAAACACCATATATTTT. Translation: CASSSGSAGNTIYF.

The V call is TRBV5-6, the J call TRBJ2-7, with D tentatively TRBD1 or TRBD2 (5 bases each). V was shortened by 7 bases and J by 5 bases, with 19 bases between the two germline ends. CDR1 and CDR2 from the germline V gene are SGHDT and YYEEEE. The CDR3 consists of 14 residues. CDR3 sequence: CASAYGPGPNEQYF. The CDR3 DNA reads as TGTGCCAGCGCCTACGGTCCGGGACCCAACGAGCAGTACTTC.

This clone was counted a single time. The chain carries TRBV11-2 and TRBJ2-7; TRBD1 might be the D (6 bases). V shed 7 bases and J shed 3 bases, with 16 bases lying between them. The CDR3 length is 14 residues. Germline V gene lookup returns CDR1 SGHAT and CDR2 FQNNGV. The CDR3 nucleotides read TGTGCCAGCACCCCCCGGACAGTCTTCTACGAGCAGTACTTC. Amino acid sequence: CASTPRTVFYEQYF.

This clone was observed once. CDR3 region: CASSRTGPNEKLFF. The DNA for the CDR3 is TGTGCCAGCAGCAGAACAGGGCCGAATGAAAAACTGTTTTTT. This rearrangement joins TRBV9 to TRBJ1-4, with D perhaps TRBD1 (6 bases). Germline lookup yields CDR1 SGDLS and CDR2 YYNGEE. This CDR3 is 14 amino acids long. Deletions cut 4 bases from V and 5 bases from J, with 12 bases between. The full variable domain, completed using reference TRBV9 and TRBJ1-4, is DSGVTQTPKHLITATGQRVTLRCSPRSGDLSVYWYQQSLDQGLQFLIQYYNGEERAKGNILERFSAQQFPDLHSELNLSSLELGDSALYFCASSRTGPNEKLFFGSGTQLSVL.

The chain is built from TRBV27 and TRBJ1-6; D remains unclear. The germline gives CDR1 MNHEY, CDR2 SMNVEV (reference sequence). The V and J ends lost 6 bases and 0 bases respectively, with 18 bases between them. The CDR3 loop spans 18 amino acids. This CDR3 is CASSQNRLLSSYNSPLHF. The CDR3 DNA follows: TGTGCCAGCAGCCAGAATCGACTGTTAAGCTCCTATAATTCACCCCTCCACTTT.

The chain carries TRBV15 and TRBJ2-7; TRBD1 matches 10 bases. The CDR3 extends over 17 amino acids. CDR1 and CDR2 (germline): LNHNV, YYDKDF (reference sequence). The V segment lost 4 bases and the J segment 3 bases; nucleotides outside the gene matches: 12. The CDR3 region is CATSKTLPGTGDYEQYF. CDR3 bases: TGTGCCACCAGCAAAACGCTTCCCGGGACAGGGGACTACGAGCAGTACTTC.

In this sample, this clone turned up once. The chain has TRBV30 and TRBJ1-5; D ambiguous. The ends were cut back, 3 bases at V and 2 bases at J, with 11 bases in the middle. This CDR3 region has 14 residues. Germline V lookup: CDR1 GTSNPN, CDR2 SVGIG (reference sequence). CDR3 sequence: CAWSLTTGNQPQHF. The CDR3 nucleotides read TGTGCCTGGAGCCTGACCACCGGCAATCAGCCCCAGCATTTT.

Turning to this clone: Other nucleotide sequences from this sample produce the same CDR3. The chain couples TRBV5-4 to TRBJ2-7; D call uncertain. The CDR3 extends over 13 amino acids. In germline, CDR1 is SGHNT, CDR2 YYREEE (reference sequence). V gave up 2 bases and J gave up 1 base, with 7 bases separating them. The CDR3: CASSFDDSYEQYF. The CDR3 DNA follows: TGTGCCAGCAGCTTCGATGATTCCTACGAGCAGTACTTC.

As to this clone: Other nucleotide sequences from this sample produce the same CDR3. The chain has TRBV9 and TRBJ2-7; no clear D. CDR1 is SGDLS, CDR2 YYNGEE, per germline. CDR3 length: 14 amino acids. Trimming took 0 bases from V and 0 from J, leaving 7 bases between them. The CDR3 DNA is TGTGCCAGCAGCGTAGAGAGGAGCTCCTACGAGCAGTACTTC. This codes for CASSVERSSYEQYF.

This chain connects TRBV9 to TRBJ2-7; 9 bases agree with TRBD2. The CDR3 has 15 amino acids. The V gene's germline CDR1 is SGDLS and CDR2 YYNGEE. V was clipped by 5 bases and J by 0 bases; unmatched bases: 6. CDR3 protein: CASSETAGGSYEQYF. The DNA for the CDR3 is TGTGCCAGCAGTGAGACAGCGGGAGGCTCCTACGAGCAGTACTTC.

V and J are TRBV27 and TRBJ2-3, with TRBD1 identical over 9 bases. Per the germline V gene, CDR1 is MNHEY and CDR2 is SMNVEV (reference sequence). The CDR3 spans 14 residues. After removal of 7 bases from V and 4 bases from J, the junction contained 6 bases not matched to a gene. CDR3: CASTGQGWADTQYF. CDR3 nucleotides: TGTGCCAGCACTGGACAGGGGTGGGCAGATACGCAGTATTTT.

The V and J genes are TRBV6-4 and TRBJ2-3; 7 bases agree with TRBD2. CDR3 length: 14 amino acids. J gave up 3 bases and V 4 bases, and 4 bases lay outside the gene matches. The germline V gene has CDR1 MRHNA and CDR2 SNTAGT. The CDR3 loop reads CASSASGGTDTQYF. The CDR3 DNA follows: TGTGCCAGCAGTGCTAGCGGTGGGACAGATACGCAGTATTTT.

The V and J genes are TRBV27 and TRBJ2-3; the D is unclear. V lost 2 bases, J lost 1 base, and 13 bases lay in between. The germline V gene encodes CDR1 MNHEY and CDR2 SMNVEV (reference sequence). The CDR3 runs to 16 residues. The CDR3 DNA reads as TGTGCCAGCAGTTTAGCAGCCGTCGCGGGCACAGATACGCAGTATTTT. Protein: CASSLAAVAGTDTQYF.

In DNA, the CDR3 is TGTGCCATCAGATCGGACAGGCAGCACACCGGGGAGCTGTTTTTT. This translates into CAIRSDRQHTGELFF. The J gene is TRBJ2-2, the V gene TRBV10-3, with TRBD1 identical over 7 bases. Germline CDR1 reads ENHRY; CDR2 reads SYGVKD. The CDR3 has 15 amino acids. Trimming took 6 bases from V and 3 from J; bases not matched to a gene: 7.

The V and J genes are TRBV6-6 and TRBJ2-2, with D unclear. V shed 0 bases and J shed 0 bases, with 8 bases lying between them. This CDR3 is built from 16 residues. Per the germline V gene, CDR1 is MNHNY and CDR2 is SVGAGI (reference sequence). CDR3 bases: TGTGCCAGCAGTTACTCTCAAAGACCGAACACCGGGGAGCTGTTTTTT. This codes for CASSYSQRPNTGELFF.

The genes are TRBV4-1 and TRBJ1-2; D not certain. In germline, CDR1 is MGHRA, CDR2 YSYEKL. The V and J ends lost 6 bases and 2 bases respectively, with 16 bases between them. CDR3 length: 15 amino acids. The CDR3: CASSEALGLNYGYTF. In DNA form, the CDR3 reads TGCGCCAGCAGTGAGGCTCTGGGGTTGAACTATGGCTACACCTTC.

This clone was observed a few times. This chain joins TRBV12-5 and TRBJ1-1, with unresolved D. The germline V and J ends were trimmed by 9 bases and 0 bases, with 14 bases remaining between them. From germline, CDR1 is LGHNT and CDR2 FRNRAP. This CDR3 spans 14 amino acids. Written as DNA, the CDR3 is TGTGCTAGAACCACCGAGGTCATGAACACTGAAGCTTTCTTT. It is translated as CARTTEVMNTEAFF.

In this sample, this clone turned up once. The chain links TRBV19 to TRBJ2-1; D call uncertain. The germline V gene has CDR1 LNHDA and CDR2 SQIVND (reference sequence). The CDR3 is 12 residues long. The ends were cut back, 0 bases at V and 8 bases at J, with 5 bases in the middle. The CDR3 DNA reads as TGTGCCAGTAGTATAGATCTCTATGAGCAGTTCTTC. It is translated as CASSIDLYEQFF. The entire variable domain, with the rest obtained from reference TRBV19 and TRBJ2-1, is as follows: DGGITQSPKYLFRKEGQNVTLSCEQNLNHDAMYWYRQDPGQGLRLIYYSQIVNDFQKGDIAEGYSVSREKKESFPLTVTSAQKNPTAFYLCASSIDLYEQFFGPGTRLTVL.

CDR3 nucleotide sequence: TGCGCCAGCAGCCAAGAATGGGGAGGAGGATCACCCCTCCACTTT. It specifies CASSQEWGGGSPLHF. The chain couples TRBV4-1 to TRBJ1-6; no clear D. V dropped 0 bases and J dropped 10 bases, with 13 bases sitting between them. The CDR3 is 15 residues long. Looked up from germline, CDR1 is MGHRA and CDR2 is YSYEKL.

The chain couples TRBV28 to TRBJ2-3; 7 nucleotides line up with TRBD2. V dropped 2 bases and J dropped 0; count of bases not matched to a gene: 11. The germline gives CDR1 MDHEN, CDR2 SYDVKM. This CDR3 region has 18 residues. The CDR3 here is CASSLGFGGGWSTDTQYF. DNA of the CDR3: TGTGCCAGCAGTTTAGGATTTGGGGGGGGATGGAGCACAGATACGCAGTATTTT. Full variable domain (remainder filled in from reference TRBV28 and TRBJ2-3): DVKVTQSSRYLVKRTGEKVFLECVQDMDHENMFWYRQDPGLGLRLIYFSYDVKMKEKGDIPEGYSVSREKKERFSLILESASTNQTSMYLCASSLGFGGGWSTDTQYFGPGTRLTVL.

The rearrangement joins TRBV5-6 to TRBJ2-7; the D call may be TRBD1 or TRBD2 (6 bases each). CDR3 length equals 13 residues. Deletions cut 4 bases from V and 6 bases from J, with 14 bases between. Germline CDR1 reads SGHDT; CDR2 reads YYEEEE. The CDR3 nucleotides read TGTGCCAGCAGCACGGGAGCAGGGGCCGAGCAGTACTTC. Translating it yields CASSTGAGAEQYF.

The chain links TRBV10-3 to TRBJ1-4; D gene unclear. V lost 1 base to trimming and J lost 5 bases, with 11 bases between them. In germline, CDR1 is ENHRY, CDR2 SYGVKD. There are 15 residues in the CDR3. The CDR3 coding sequence is TGTGCCATCAGTGAGTTCGAGGGAATCAATGAAAAACTGTTTTTT. It encodes CAISEFEGINEKLFF.

This clone showed up just once. Additional DNA sequences in this sample encode the identical CDR3. J is TRBJ2-1 and V is TRBV5-1; possibly TRBD1 for D (5 bases). This CDR3 region has 14 residues. Germline V CDR1 and CDR2: SGHRS, YFSETQ. Trimming left V 2 bases short and J 2 bases short, with 8 bases between. The CDR3 spells CASSLTGPYNEQFF. The CDR3 DNA follows: TGCGCCAGCAGCTTAACAGGTCCCTACAATGAGCAGTTCTTC.

On this clone itself: One junction end does not reproduce the germline sequence, and a read error may be involved. The V gene is TRBV19, the J gene TRBJ2-7; D call uncertain. From germline, CDR1 is LNHDA and CDR2 SQIVND (reference sequence). The CDR3 loop spans 13 amino acids. The CDR3 region has the DNA TGTGCCAGTAGTTTAGAGACCCTGTACGAGCAGTACTTC. It is translated as CASSLETLYEQYF.

In regard to this clone: The sample holds other DNA sequences that translate to the same CDR3. The chain uses TRBV28 and TRBJ2-3; 9 nucleotides match TRBD2. The germline CDR1 and CDR2 sequences are MDHEN and SYDVKM. This CDR3 comprises 14 residues. The V segment lost 6 bases and the J segment 1 base; nucleotides outside the gene matches: 2. The CDR3 nucleotides read TGTGCCAGCAGACTAGCGGGCCGCACAGATACGCAGTATTTT. Translating gives CASRLAGRTDTQYF.

CDR3 in amino acids: CASSQETSGSWDEQYF. DNA of the CDR3: TGCGCCAGCAGCCAAGAAACTAGCGGGAGTTGGGACGAGCAGTACTTC. The V and J genes are TRBV4-3 and TRBJ2-7, with 11 nucleotides matching TRBD2. This CDR3 is 16 amino acids long. The J segment lost 5 bases and the V segment lost 0 bases, leaving 6 bases of the junction unmatched. CDR1 and CDR2 (germline): LGHNA, YSLEER.

The V and J genes are TRBV5-6 and TRBJ1-5, with D unresolved. The V and J ends lost 5 bases and 3 bases respectively, with 15 bases between them. The CDR3 has 15 residues. The germline V gene has CDR1 SGHDT and CDR2 YYEEEE. For the CDR3, the DNA is TGTGCCAGCAGTTCCCTTATGGATACCAATCAGCCCCAGCATTTT. It specifies CASSSLMDTNQPQHF.

As DNA, the CDR3 is TGTGCCTGGAGGCCGGGGGGCGAGGACACTGAAGCTTTCTTT. Translated: CAWRPGGEDTEAFF. This rearrangement joins TRBV30 to TRBJ1-1, with D possibly TRBD1 on 6 matching bases. The germline gives CDR1 GTSNPN, CDR2 SVGIG (reference sequence). The CDR3 has 14 amino acids. Trimming stripped 3 bases from V and 3 bases from J, with 14 bases between. The entire variable domain, with the rest obtained from reference TRBV30 and TRBJ1-1, is as follows: SQTIHQWPATLVQPVGSPLSLECTVEGTSNPNLYWYRQAAGRGLQLLFYSVGIGQISSEVPQNLSASRPQDRQFILSSKKLLLSDSGFYLCAWRPGGEDTEAFFGQGTRLTVV.